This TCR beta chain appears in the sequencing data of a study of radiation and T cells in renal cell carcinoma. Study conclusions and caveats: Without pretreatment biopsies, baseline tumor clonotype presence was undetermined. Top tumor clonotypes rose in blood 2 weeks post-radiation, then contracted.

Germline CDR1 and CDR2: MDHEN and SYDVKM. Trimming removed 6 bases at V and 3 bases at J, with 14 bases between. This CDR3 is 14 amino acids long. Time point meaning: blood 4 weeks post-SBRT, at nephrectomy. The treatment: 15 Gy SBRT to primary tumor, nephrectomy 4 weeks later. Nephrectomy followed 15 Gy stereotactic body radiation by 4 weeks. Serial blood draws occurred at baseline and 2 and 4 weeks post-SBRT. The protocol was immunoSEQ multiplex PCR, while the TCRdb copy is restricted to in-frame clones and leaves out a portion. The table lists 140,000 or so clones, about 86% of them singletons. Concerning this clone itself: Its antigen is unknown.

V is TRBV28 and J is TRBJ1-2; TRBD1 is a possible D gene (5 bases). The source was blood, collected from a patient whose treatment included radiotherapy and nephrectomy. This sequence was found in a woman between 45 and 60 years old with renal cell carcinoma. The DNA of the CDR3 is TGTGCCAGCAGCCTCGTCCCGGGGGACTATGGCTACACCTTC. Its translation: CASSLVPGDYGYTF.